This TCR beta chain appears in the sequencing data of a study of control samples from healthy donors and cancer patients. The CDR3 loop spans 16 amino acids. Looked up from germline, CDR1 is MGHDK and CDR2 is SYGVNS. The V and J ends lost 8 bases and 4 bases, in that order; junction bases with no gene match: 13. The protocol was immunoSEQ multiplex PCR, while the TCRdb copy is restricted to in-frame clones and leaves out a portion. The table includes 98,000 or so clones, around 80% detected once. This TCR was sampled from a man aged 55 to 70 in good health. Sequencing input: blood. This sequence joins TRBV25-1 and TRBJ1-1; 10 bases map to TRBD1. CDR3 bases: TGTGCCAGCCCAAGGGACAGGGGTCTTTGGCTCACTGAAGCTTTCTTT. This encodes CASPRDRGLWLTEAFF.